The entry below describes one T cell receptor (beta chain). Time point given: pretreatment peripheral blood. Patients were diagnosed with urothelial carcinoma, either locally advanced or metastatic. There were between 1 and 8 samples from each patient, taken pretreatment and on-treatment. Assay used: immunoSEQ multiplex PCR; TCRdb lists only in-frame clones, some missing. Of fewer than 85,000 clones listed, 84% are singletons. The CDR3 is made up of 16 amino acids. Germline CDR1 is MNHEY and CDR2 is SVGAGI. Losses at the gene ends were 0 bases for V and 3 bases for J; bases not matched to a gene: 6. This sample was taken from a study of PD-L1 blockade in urothelial cancer.

The chain recombines TRBV6-5 with TRBJ2-7, with TRBD2 matching 9 bases. Material: PBMCs, obtained around atezolizumab (anti-PD-L1) treatment. The receptor was derived from a woman aged 70-85 years with urothelial cancer. As DNA, the CDR3 is TGTGCCAGCAGTTACTCGGGACTAGCCCAGAACTACGAGCAGTACTTC. It is translated as CASSYSGLAQNYEQYF.